This TCR beta chain was observed in a study of regulatory T cells in long-lasting Graves disease. Researchers made TCR beta libraries by using iRepertoire HTBI primers and running Arm-PCR on CDR3 regions. MiXCR, run by TCRdb on the multiplex PCR reads, gives a single entry per CDR3 protein. In the table there are about 610,000 distinct CDR3 sequences, around 15% of which are singletons. Study-wide results and caveats: Relative to new patients (roughly 950), persistent patients exhibited greater sharing of public clonotypes (approximately 2,500). Possibly, accuracy suffered from the small sample size.

The ends were cut back, 2 bases at V and 4 bases at J, with 24 bases in the middle. From germline, CDR1 is SGHVS and CDR2 FQNEAQ. The CDR3 is 18 amino acids. Time point defined: newly diagnosed GD, antithyroid drugs for less than 3 months. PBMC RNA served as the TCR library source. This clonotype was seen repeatedly, ten times or more. Its specificity is unknown. These data also formed part of another study, on T cells in Graves' hyperthyroidism and ophthalmopathy. That source notes: A 13 V-J model separated ophthalmopathy from stable hyperthyroidism.

The TCR sequence derives from a man aged 18 to 29 with Graves disease. The chain is built from TRBV7-8 and TRBJ2-7; D possibly uses TRBD1 or TRBD2 (6 bases each). Sequences were derived from peripheral blood mononuclear cells (PBMCs), sampled at new diagnosis, from a patient treated with antithyroid drugs. As DNA, the CDR3 is TGTGCCAGCAGCTTAAGTCGTTTAAGGCCCGGAGGGGGGTACGAGCAGTACTTC. This codes for CASSLSRLRPGGGYEQYF.